Below, 5 T cell receptor beta chains from the same sample are listed, as sequenced in a study of shared clonotypes between healthy human individuals. The data were produced by immunoSEQ multiplex PCR, yet TCRdb's version contains in-frame clones alone and is incomplete. The data show more than 900,000 clones, approximately 80% seen once. The sequenced sample was memory CD4+ T cells from PBMCs. Subset noted: CD45RA-negative fraction. The receptors were sampled from a man aged 18 to 35 in good health. Some clones in this sample may be carry-over from other donors' samples.

The chain has TRBV25-1 and TRBJ2-5; possible D gene TRBD2, 6 bases. The CDR3 is 13 amino acids. Germline CDR1 is MGHDK and CDR2 is SYGVNS. V was trimmed by 6 bases and J by 1 base, leaving 9 bases between them. This chain's CDR3 is CASREGAQETQYF. DNA for the CDR3: TGTGCCAGCAGGGAGGGTGCCCAAGAGACCCAGTACTTC.

This clone was observed a single time. This chain joins TRBV7-9 and TRBJ2-3; 12 nucleotides agree with TRBD2. V trimming: 5 bases; J trimming: 3 bases; junction bases outside the gene matches: 6. The V gene's germline CDR1 is SEHNR and CDR2 FQNEAQ (reference sequence). This CDR3 region has 16 residues. The DNA of the CDR3 is TGTGCCAGCAGCGGGCACGGACTAGCGGGGACAGATACGCAGTATTTT. As protein: CASSGHGLAGTDTQYF.

The CDR3 nucleotides are TGTGCCAGCAGTTTACACAGGGGGAAGGGCGGAGAACTGTTTTTT. The encoded protein is CASSLHRGKGGELFF. The chain recombines TRBV27 with TRBJ1-4; TRBD1 aligns across 8 bases. V lost 2 bases and J lost 12; bases outside the gene matches: 11. Germline V gene lookup returns CDR1 MNHEY and CDR2 SMNVEV (reference sequence). The CDR3 loop spans 15 amino acids. The full variable domain, rest sourced from reference TRBV27 and TRBJ1-4, is EAQVTQNPRYLITVTGKKLTVTCSQNMNHEYMSWYRQDPGLGLRQIYYSMNVEVTDKGDVPEGYKVSRKEKRNFPLILESPSPNQTSLYFCASSLHRGKGGELFFGSGTQLSVL.

This chain links TRBV7-9 with TRBJ2-6; 8 bases fit TRBD2. After removal of 2 bases from V and 3 bases from J, the junction contained 9 bases not matched to a gene. Germline V lookup: CDR1 SEHNR, CDR2 FQNEAQ (reference sequence). The CDR3 is made up of 18 amino acids. The CDR3, as DNA: TGTGCCAGCAGCTTACCCCCCCGTCTAGCGGGTGGGGCCAACGTCCTGACTTTC. It is translated as CASSLPPRLAGGANVLTF.

This rearrangement joins TRBV4-2 to TRBJ2-4; TRBD2 aligns across 10 bases. The CDR3 has 16 residues. The trim removed 1 base at V and 11 bases at J, leaving 11 bases unmatched. Germline V gene data show CDR1 as LGHNA and CDR2 as YNFKEQ. CDR3 sequence: CASSQVAGGPGIVQYF. The CDR3 nucleotides read TGTGCCAGCAGCCAAGTAGCGGGAGGCCCCGGTATCGTTCAGTACTTC.